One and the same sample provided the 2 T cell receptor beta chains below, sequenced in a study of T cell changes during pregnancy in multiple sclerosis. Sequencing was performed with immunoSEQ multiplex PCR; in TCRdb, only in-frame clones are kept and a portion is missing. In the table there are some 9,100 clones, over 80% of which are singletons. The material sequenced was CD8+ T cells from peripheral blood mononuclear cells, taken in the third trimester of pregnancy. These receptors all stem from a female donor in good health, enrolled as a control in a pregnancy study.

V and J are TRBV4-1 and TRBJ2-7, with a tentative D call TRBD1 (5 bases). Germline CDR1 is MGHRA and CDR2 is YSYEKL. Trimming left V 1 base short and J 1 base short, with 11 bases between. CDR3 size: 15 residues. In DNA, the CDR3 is TGCGCCAGCAGCCAAGTCGAAGACAGTTCCTACGAGCAGTACTTC. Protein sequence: CASSQVEDSSYEQYF.

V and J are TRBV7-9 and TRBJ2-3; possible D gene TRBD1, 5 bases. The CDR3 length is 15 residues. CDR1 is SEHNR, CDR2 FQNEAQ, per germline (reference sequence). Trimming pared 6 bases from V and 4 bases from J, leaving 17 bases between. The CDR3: CASRHQGLPADTQYF. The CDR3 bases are TGTGCCAGCAGGCATCAGGGCCTACCCGCAGATACGCAGTATTTT.